These 25 T cell receptor beta chains were sequenced from one sample in a study of regulatory T cells in long-lasting Graves disease (dated by TCRdb to about 2021). Per the publication, the time point label means: persistent/refractory GD, antithyroid drugs over 5 years with positive TRAb. For both TCR sequencing and RNA sequencing, RNA was extracted from PBMCs using TRIzol. The library was generated by multiplex PCR. Instrument used: Illumina HiSeq 4000. To build TCR beta libraries, CDR3 regions were amplified by Arm-PCR using iRepertoire HTBI primers. TCRdb cleaned the public reads at Q25 with fastp, built clones with MiXCR and kept in-frame beta chains. Every CDR3 protein is listed once, alongside the most common genes and DNA of its rows. The table for this sample lists some 420,000 distinct CDR3 sequences; roughly 23% of them were counted only once. The ten top clones hold 13% of the sample. This sample comprised peripheral blood mononuclear cells (PBMCs), obtained when the disease was refractory, from a patient treated with antithyroid drugs. The source is a female donor with Graves disease.

This clonotype was seen at least ten times. The rearrangement uses TRBV19 and TRBJ1-6, with TRBD1 matching over 7 bases. This CDR3 contains 13 residues. CDR1 is LNHDA and CDR2 is SQIVND in the germline V gene (reference sequence). V was clipped by 10 bases and J by 6 bases; unmatched bases: 6. The CDR3 reads CATQTGVNSPLHF. In DNA form, the CDR3 reads TGTGCCACCCAAACAGGGGTTAATTCACCCCTCCACTTT.

The rearrangement links TRBV7-2 to TRBJ1-5; 8 bases agree with TRBD1. The CDR3 runs to 14 residues. The ends lost 0 bases at V and 7 bases at J; junction bases unmatched: 2. Germline assignment: CDR1 SGHTA and CDR2 FQGNSA. CDR3 bases: TGTGCCAGCAGCTTAGCCGGACAGGGCCAGCCCCAGCATTTT. It specifies CASSLAGQGQPQHF.

Of note for this clonotype: A much larger clonotype is one base distant, so this may be a read error. The CDR3 is CASSLNSLSGADVLTF. CDR3 nucleotide sequence: TGTGCCAGCAGCTTAAATTCGTTATCTGGGGCCGACGTCCTGACTTTC. V and J are TRBV7-8 and TRBJ2-6; TRBD1 might be the D (5 bases). CDR1 and CDR2 from the germline V gene are SGHVS and FQNEAQ. The CDR3 is 16 residues long.

This clonotype has only a few counts. The rearrangement uses TRBV20-1 and TRBJ2-5; TRBD2 agrees at 7 bases. CDR1 DFQATT and CDR2 SNEGSKA come from the germline V gene (reference sequence). This CDR3 is built from 11 residues. The ends lost 1 base at V and 13 bases at J; junction bases unmatched: 6. For the CDR3, the DNA is TGCAGTGCTAGAGTGGGCGGCGGGGGGTACTTC. Encoded protein: CSARVGGGGYF.

A note on this clonotype: Lacking the conserved final phenylalanine or tryptophan, this CDR3 likely reflects a read error. The genes are TRBV28 and TRBJ1-2; weak D call: TRBD1 (6 bases). V was cut by 4 bases and J by 8 bases, with 14 bases left in between. The CDR3 length is 13 residues. Germline values: CDR1 MDHEN, CDR2 SYDVKM. The CDR3 is CASSSTGQSGYTS. In DNA, the CDR3 is TGTGCCAGCAGTTCAACAGGACAGAGCGGCTACACCTCC.

This clonotype was detected only a few times. The rearrangement uses TRBV5-6 and TRBJ1-2; TRBD1 might be the D (5 bases). Germline V CDR1 and CDR2: SGHDT, YYEEEE. CDR3 length: 16 residues. Trimming removed 1 base from V and 3 bases from J, with 16 bases in between. CDR3 in DNA: TGTGCCAGCAGCTTGTCTTTGGCAGGGTGGGACTATGGCTACACCTTC. Its translation is CASSLSLAGWDYGYTF.

This clonotype was observed at least ten times. This chain uses TRBV28 with TRBJ1-1; a weak D match, TRBD1 (5 bases). Per germline, CDR1 MDHEN and CDR2 SYDVKM. V lost 8 bases, J lost 5 bases, and 15 bases lay in between. This CDR3 region has 13 residues. The CDR3 reads CASLVRGRTEAFF. DNA for the CDR3: TGTGCCAGCCTCGTGCGGGGGAGGACTGAAGCTTTCTTT.

This clonotype was detected only a few times. The rearrangement links TRBV7-3 to TRBJ2-2; 9 nucleotides agree with TRBD1. V gave up 5 bases and J gave up 6 bases; unmatched junction bases: 10. Germline CDR1 SGHTA, CDR2 FQGTGA. The CDR3 is 16 amino acids. Here the CDR3 DNA reads TGTGCCAGCAGCAATCCCACCGGGACAGGGCCCGGGGAGCTGTTTTTT. Protein: CASSNPTGTGPGELFF.

The V call is TRBV6-4, the J call TRBJ1-1, with a possible D match to TRBD1 (5 bases). Germline V gene lookup returns CDR1 MRHNA and CDR2 SNTAGT. With 5 bases removed from V and 1 base from J, the gap between germline ends came to 14 bases. CDR3 size: 15 residues. In DNA, the CDR3 is TGTGCCAGCAGTTCTCGGGGGGGACCGAACACTGAAGCTTTCTTT. Translated: CASSSRGGPNTEAFF.

The chain couples TRBV20-1 to TRBJ1-2; possible D gene TRBD1, 5 bases. This CDR3 spans 15 amino acids. Germline CDR1 DFQATT, CDR2 SNEGSKA (reference sequence). The CDR3 reads CSASGLGFKEYGYTF. Written as DNA, the CDR3 is TGCAGCGCTTCGGGACTCGGTTTTAAGGAATATGGCTACACCTTC.

V gene TRBV7-9 combines with J gene TRBJ1-2; 7 bases match TRBD1. Germline trimming cut 5 bases from V and 7 bases from J; bases unmatched to any gene: 16. This CDR3 has 16 amino acids. Germline-derived CDR1 and CDR2 are SEHNR and FQNEAQ (reference sequence). This chain's CDR3 is CASSPDSTGTRFGYTF. The CDR3 DNA follows: TGTGCCAGCAGCCCCGATTCGACAGGGACTCGCTTTGGCTACACCTTC.

The J gene is TRBJ1-1, the V gene TRBV7-9; D might be TRBD1 (5 bases). CDR1 is SEHNR, CDR2 FQNEAQ, per germline (reference sequence). The V end was cut by 5 bases, the J end by 4 bases, with 17 bases between. The CDR3 contains 15 residues. The CDR3 loop reads CASSPPGGNRTEAFF. CDR3 nucleotides: TGTGCCAGCAGCCCCCCTGGGGGGAATCGCACTGAAGCTTTCTTT.

The genes are TRBV28 and TRBJ2-7; D is tentatively TRBD1 or TRBD2 (5 bases each). Germline loops: CDR1 MDHEN, CDR2 SYDVKM. The V end was cut by 4 bases, the J end by 3 bases, with 13 bases between. This CDR3 comprises 14 residues. The CDR3 region has the DNA TGTGCCAGCAGTTCCCCCGGGACCCTCTACGAGCAGTACTTC. It is translated as CASSSPGTLYEQYF.

In this sample, this clonotype turned up many times. The chain employs TRBV5-4 and TRBJ2-5; D ambiguous. Germline V gene lookup returns CDR1 SGHNT and CDR2 YYREEE (reference sequence). V was pared by 3 bases and J by 0 bases, with 9 bases between. The CDR3 sequence is 14 residues long. The CDR3 here is CASSWGTYQETQYF. As DNA, the CDR3 is TGTGCCAGCAGCTGGGGAACGTACCAAGAGACCCAGTACTTC.

The chain combines TRBV9 with TRBJ2-7; D is perhaps TRBD1 or TRBD2 (6 bases each). The CDR3 loop spans 13 amino acids. Germline loops: CDR1 SGDLS, CDR2 YYNGEE. Between the trimmed V and J ends, which lost 3 bases and 7 bases, there was a span of 14 bases. CDR3 DNA: TGTGCCAGCAGCGGGATACAGGGAGGAGAGCAGTACTTC. This translates into CASSGIQGGEQYF.

This clonotype was seen repeatedly, ten times or more. This chain uses TRBV7-6 with TRBJ1-1; D unclear. V lost 0 bases, J lost 2 bases, and 10 bases lay in between. The germline V gene encodes CDR1 SGHVS and CDR2 FNYEAQ. The CDR3 runs 15 residues. This chain's CDR3 is CASSLAVAGNTEAFF. The DNA of the CDR3 is TGTGCCAGCAGCTTAGCGGTCGCTGGAAACACTGAAGCTTTCTTT.

The chain joins TRBV30 to TRBJ1-1; D might be TRBD1 (5 bases). Trimming pared 5 bases from V and 3 bases from J, leaving 13 bases between. This CDR3 has 13 residues. In germline, CDR1 is GTSNPN, CDR2 SVGIG (reference sequence). This chain's CDR3 is CAWDSGRDTEAFF. CDR3 in DNA: TGTGCCTGGGACAGCGGTAGGGACACTGAAGCTTTCTTT.

This clonotype came up a few times. The chain joins TRBV12-3 or TRBV12-4 to TRBJ1-3; D is perhaps TRBD1 (6 bases). Between the trimmed V and J ends, which lost 5 bases and 7 bases, there was a span of 15 bases. CDR3 length: 14 amino acids. The CDR3 DNA reads TGTGCCAGCAGTATCAGGGGTATGGGGAACACCATATATTTT. Encoded protein: CASSIRGMGNTIYF.

The V call is TRBV4-3, the J call TRBJ2-6; D not resolved. Germline V gene lookup returns CDR1 LGHNA and CDR2 YSLEER. This CDR3 comprises 14 residues. Trimming took off 1 base at V and 4 bases at J, with 5 bases between the two ends. This CDR3 is CASSQVTGANVLTF. The CDR3 DNA sequence: TGCGCCAGCAGCCAAGTAACAGGGGCCAACGTCCTGACTTTC.

This clonotype was counted many times. The V gene is TRBV5-1, the J gene TRBJ1-2, with D maybe TRBD1 (5 bases). CDR1 is SGHRS and CDR2 is YFSETQ in the germline V gene. V gave up 4 bases and J gave up 2 bases, with 15 bases separating them. This CDR3 contains 15 residues. CDR3 DNA: TGCGCCAGCAGCGACCGAGGGGCACGGAACTATGGCTACACCTTC. It yields the protein CASSDRGARNYGYTF.

This clonotype was detected a few times. This chain joins TRBV6-2 or TRBV6-3 and TRBJ2-1; D gene unclear. The germline gives CDR1 MNHEY, CDR2 SVGEGT. Trimming took 2 bases from V and 1 from J, leaving 12 bases between them. This CDR3 spans 16 amino acids. The DNA for the CDR3 is TGTGCCAGCAGTTACGGCAGGCCCTATTCCTACAATGAGCAGTTCTTC. Protein sequence: CASSYGRPYSYNEQFF.

This clonotype came up a few times. This chain uses TRBV6-2 or TRBV6-3 with TRBJ2-5; unclear D gene. Trimming pared 4 bases from V and 7 bases from J, leaving 19 bases between. Per the germline V gene, CDR1 is MNHEY and CDR2 is SVGEGT. The CDR3 is 15 amino acids. The CDR3: CASSSDKDGLGTQYF. In DNA, the CDR3 is TGTGCCAGCAGTTCCGACAAGGATGGGTTGGGGACCCAGTACTTC.

This clonotype was counted ten times or more. The chain joins TRBV11-2 to TRBJ2-7; no definite D call. V dropped 3 bases and J dropped 3 bases, with 12 bases sitting between them. There are 14 residues in the CDR3. Germline CDR1 reads SGHAT; CDR2 reads FQNNGV. The CDR3 sequence is CASSFNGWLYEQYF. Written as DNA, the CDR3 is TGTGCCAGCAGCTTTAACGGTTGGCTCTACGAGCAGTACTTC.

Concerning this clonotype: With a much larger clone just one base away, this may be a read error. V usage is TRBV7-2 and J usage is TRBJ1-4; D is ambiguous. CDR3 length: 12 residues. Trimming pared 6 bases from V and 0 bases from J, leaving 2 bases between. Per germline, CDR1 SGHTA and CDR2 FQGNSA. The CDR3 coding sequence is TGTGCCAGCAGGTCAACTAATGAAAAACTGTTTTTT. Its protein is CASRSTNEKLFF.

The table lists this clonotype with many counts. The rearrangement links TRBV11-2 to TRBJ2-2; D is undetermined. Germline V gives CDR1 SGHAT, CDR2 FQNNGV. The germline V and J ends were trimmed by 6 bases and 4 bases, with 12 bases remaining between them. The CDR3 loop spans 14 amino acids. The CDR3 sequence: CASRPIWGTGELFF. CDR3 in DNA: TGTGCCAGCAGGCCAATATGGGGCACCGGGGAGCTGTTTTTT.